This entry features one TCR beta chain sequence. The antigen is undetermined. This specimen comes from a study of identical twins. Findings and limits, study-wide: Shared out-of-frame alpha sequences (those common to twins) showed excess low generation probability. Fewer insertions characterized abundant cord blood beta clonotypes, whereas memory repertoires showed none.

The ends were cut back, 4 bases at V and 4 bases at J, with 11 bases in the middle. From germline, CDR1 is SGHNT and CDR2 YENEEA. CDR3 length: 13 residues. From the 5' RACE reads, TCRdb called clonotypes with MiXCR, one entry per CDR3 protein. The data contain hundreds of thousands of distinct CDR3 sequences, 6% to 8.5% of them seen just once; the ten biggest clones take up 5.4%. This sample was also put to use in a study of yellow fever vaccine responses in identical twins.

The chain recombines TRBV11-3 with TRBJ2-7; D tentatively reads TRBD1 or TRBD2 (5 bases each). The sample comprised CD8+ T cells sorted from blood. This TCR came from a woman younger than 35 in good health. Written as DNA, the CDR3 is TGTGCCAGCAGCTACCCGGGGCTTTACGAGCAGTACTTC. Its translation is CASSYPGLYEQYF. The full variable domain, with the rest looked up from reference TRBV11-3 and TRBJ2-7, is EAGVVQSPRYKIIEKKQPVAFWCNPISGHNTLYWYLQNLGQGPELLIRYENEEAVDDSQLPKDRFSAERLKGVDSTLKIQPAELGDSAVYLCASSYPGLYEQYFGPGTRLTVT.